This T cell receptor beta chain was documented in a study of regulatory T cells in long-lasting Graves disease. Across the study: Graves' patients with a new diagnosis had received antithyroid drugs under 3 months. Study observations and caveats: Authors noted too few samples as a limitation.

Library construction for TCR beta used iRepertoire HTBI primers and Arm-PCR of CDR3 regions. Via MiXCR, TCRdb re-called the multiplex PCR reads, giving one row per CDR3 protein. The profile shows under 300,000 distinct CDR3 sequences, roughly 21% of them singletons. Time point given: newly diagnosed GD, antithyroid drugs for less than 3 months. RNA extracted from PBMCs served as the sequencing template. The peripheral blood volume drawn was 7 to 10 milliliters, and it was collected into EDTA tubes. To note about this clonotype: Its antigen is unknown.

V was trimmed by 0 bases and J by 7 bases, leaving 10 bases between them. Germline assignment: CDR1 LNHDA and CDR2 SQIVND (reference sequence). The CDR3 has 15 residues. The sequencing used peripheral blood mononuclear cells (PBMCs), collected at new diagnosis, from a patient treated with antithyroid drugs. The rearrangement joins TRBV19 to TRBJ1-6, with D possibly matching TRBD1 (5 bases). This clonotype was obtained from a female donor with Graves disease. Here the CDR3 reads CASSIEGRGNSPLHF. In nucleotides, the CDR3 is TGTGCCAGTAGTATAGAGGGACGGGGAAATTCACCCCTCCACTTT. The whole variable domain, filled in from reference TRBV19 and TRBJ1-6, reads DGGITQSPKYLFRKEGQNVTLSCEQNLNHDAMYWYRQDPGQGLRLIYYSQIVNDFQKGDIAEGYSVSREKKESFPLTVTSAQKNPTAFYLCASSIEGRGNSPLHFGNGTRLTVT.